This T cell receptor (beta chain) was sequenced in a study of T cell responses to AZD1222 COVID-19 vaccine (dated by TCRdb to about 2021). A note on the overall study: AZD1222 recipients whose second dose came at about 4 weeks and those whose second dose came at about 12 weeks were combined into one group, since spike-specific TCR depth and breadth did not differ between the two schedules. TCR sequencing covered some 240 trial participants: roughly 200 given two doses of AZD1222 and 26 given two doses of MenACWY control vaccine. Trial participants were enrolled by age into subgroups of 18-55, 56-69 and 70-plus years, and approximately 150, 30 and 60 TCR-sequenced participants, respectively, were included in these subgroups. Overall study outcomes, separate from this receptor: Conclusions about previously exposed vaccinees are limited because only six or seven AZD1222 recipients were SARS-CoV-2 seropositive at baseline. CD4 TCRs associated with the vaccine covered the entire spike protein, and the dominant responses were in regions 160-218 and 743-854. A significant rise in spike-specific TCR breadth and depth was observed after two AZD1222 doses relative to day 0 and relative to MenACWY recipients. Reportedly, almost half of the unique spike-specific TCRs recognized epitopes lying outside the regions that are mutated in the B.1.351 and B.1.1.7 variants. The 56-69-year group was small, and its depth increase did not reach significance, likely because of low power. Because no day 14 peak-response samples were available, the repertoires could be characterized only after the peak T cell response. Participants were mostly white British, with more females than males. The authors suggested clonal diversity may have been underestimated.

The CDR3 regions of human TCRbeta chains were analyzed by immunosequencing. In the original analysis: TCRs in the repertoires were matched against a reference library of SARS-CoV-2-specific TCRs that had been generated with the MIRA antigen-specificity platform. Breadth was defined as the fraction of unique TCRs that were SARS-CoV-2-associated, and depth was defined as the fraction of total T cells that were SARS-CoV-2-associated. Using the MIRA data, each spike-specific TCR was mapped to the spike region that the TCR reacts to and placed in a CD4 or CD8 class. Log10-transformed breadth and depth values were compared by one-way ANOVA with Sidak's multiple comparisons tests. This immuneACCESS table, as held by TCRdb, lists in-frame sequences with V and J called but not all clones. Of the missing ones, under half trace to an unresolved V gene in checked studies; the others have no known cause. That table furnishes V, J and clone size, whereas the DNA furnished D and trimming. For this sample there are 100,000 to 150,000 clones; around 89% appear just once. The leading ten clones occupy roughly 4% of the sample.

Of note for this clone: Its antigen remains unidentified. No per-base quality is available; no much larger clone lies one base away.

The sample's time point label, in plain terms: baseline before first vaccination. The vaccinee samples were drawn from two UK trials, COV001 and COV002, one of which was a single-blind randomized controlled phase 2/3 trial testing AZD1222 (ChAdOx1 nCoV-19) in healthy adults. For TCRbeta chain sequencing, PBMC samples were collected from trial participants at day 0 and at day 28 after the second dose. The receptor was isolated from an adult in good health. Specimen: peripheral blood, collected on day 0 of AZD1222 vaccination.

The bases are TGTGCCAGTAGGGACAGGGACTCGCCCCAGCATTTT. This codes for CASRDRDSPQHF. The rearrangement combines TRBV19 with TRBJ1-5, with 8 bases matching TRBD1. The germline V gene (reference sequence) specifies LNHDA as CDR1 and SQIVND as CDR2. Trimming removed 6 bases from V and 9 bases from J; the gene matches leave 4 bases unexplained. The CDR3 measures 12 amino acids from cysteine to phenylalanine. Of all the DNA, just the CDR3 is kept, 36 bases in frame from base 1.